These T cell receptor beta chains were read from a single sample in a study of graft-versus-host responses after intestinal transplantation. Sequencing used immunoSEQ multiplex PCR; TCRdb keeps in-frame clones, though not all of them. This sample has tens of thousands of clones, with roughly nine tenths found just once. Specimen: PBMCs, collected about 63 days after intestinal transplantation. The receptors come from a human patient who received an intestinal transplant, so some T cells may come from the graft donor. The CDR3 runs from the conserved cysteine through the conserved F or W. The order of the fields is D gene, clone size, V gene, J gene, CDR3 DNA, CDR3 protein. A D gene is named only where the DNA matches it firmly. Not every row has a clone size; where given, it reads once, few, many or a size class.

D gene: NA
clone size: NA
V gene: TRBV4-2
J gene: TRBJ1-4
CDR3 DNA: TGTGCCAGCAGCCAAGATCAATGGGGGGCAAGGGAAAAACTGTTTTTT
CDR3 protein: CASSQDQWGAREKLFF

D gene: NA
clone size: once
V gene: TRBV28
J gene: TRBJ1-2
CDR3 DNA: TGTGCCAGCAACACTAAGGTTTGGGGAGGGAACTATGGCTACACCTTC
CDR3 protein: CASNTKVWGGNYGYTF

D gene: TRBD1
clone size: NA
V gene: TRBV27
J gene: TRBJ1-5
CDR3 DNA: TGTGCCAGCAGTTTATGGATCGAAGGGACAGGACTAAAGGGGGTTCAGCCCCAGCATTTT
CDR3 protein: CASSLWIEGTGLKGVQPQHF

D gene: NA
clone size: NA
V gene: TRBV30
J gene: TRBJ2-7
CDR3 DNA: TGTGCCTGGAGTGCACAGGGATACGAGCAGTACTTC
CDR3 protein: CAWSAQGYEQYF

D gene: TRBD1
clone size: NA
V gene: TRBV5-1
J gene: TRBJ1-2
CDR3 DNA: TGCGCCAGCAGCTCGGACAGGGTCTATGGCTACACCTTC
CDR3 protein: CASSSDRVYGYTF

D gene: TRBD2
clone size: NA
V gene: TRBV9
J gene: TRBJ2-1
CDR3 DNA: TGTGCCAGCAGCTCCTCTCTCAGCGGGGAGATTTTCTTC
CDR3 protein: CASSSSLSGEIFF

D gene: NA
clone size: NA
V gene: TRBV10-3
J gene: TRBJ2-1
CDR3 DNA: TGTGCCATCAGTGAGTTTTTGCTAGATTACAATGAGCAGTTCTTC
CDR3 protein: CAISEFLLDYNEQFF

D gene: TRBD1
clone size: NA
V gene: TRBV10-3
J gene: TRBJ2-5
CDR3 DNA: TGTGCCATCAGTGACCGGGACAGGGGGCGGCGGGAGACCCAGTACTTC
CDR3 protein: CAISDRDRGRRETQYF

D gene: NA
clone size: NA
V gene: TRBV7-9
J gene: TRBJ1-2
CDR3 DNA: TGTGCCAGCAGCCCTGATGGGGAGGGCTACACCTTC
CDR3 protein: CASSPDGEGYTF

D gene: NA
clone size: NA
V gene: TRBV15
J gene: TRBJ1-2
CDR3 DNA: TGTGCCACCAGCAGAGGGTTGAGTTATCAGGGTGAGGATTATGGCTACACCTTC
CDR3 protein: CATSRGLSYQGEDYGYTF

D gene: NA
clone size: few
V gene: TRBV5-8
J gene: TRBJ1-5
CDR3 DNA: TGTGCCAGCAGCTTGCATCAAGGTTATCAGCCCCAGCATTTT
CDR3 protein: CASSLHQGYQPQHF

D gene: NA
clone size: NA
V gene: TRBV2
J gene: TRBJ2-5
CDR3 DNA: TGTGCCAGCAGTGTCCCAGGTCAAGAGACCCAGTACTTC
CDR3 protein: CASSVPGQETQYF

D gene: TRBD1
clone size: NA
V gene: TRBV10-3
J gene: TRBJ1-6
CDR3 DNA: TGTGCCATCAGTGCGACTGGGACAGGGGTAAATTCACCCCTCCACTTT
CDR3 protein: CAISATGTGVNSPLHF

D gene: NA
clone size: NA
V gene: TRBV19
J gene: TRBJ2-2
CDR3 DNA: TGTGCCAGTAGTCCACCGGTCATCACCGGGGAGCTGTTTTTT
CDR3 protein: CASSPPVITGELFF

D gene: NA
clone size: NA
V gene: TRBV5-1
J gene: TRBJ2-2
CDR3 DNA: TGCGCCAGCAGCTTTCGGGGGACAAACACCGGGGAGCTGTTTTTT
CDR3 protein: CASSFRGTNTGELFF

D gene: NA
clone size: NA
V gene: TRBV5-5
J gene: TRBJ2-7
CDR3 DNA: TGTGCCAGCAGCTTAGAGAAGGGGGTGGGTCACGAGCAGTACTTC
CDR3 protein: CASSLEKGVGHEQYF

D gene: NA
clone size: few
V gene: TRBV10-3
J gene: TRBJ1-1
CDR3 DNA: TGTGCCATCAGAGCGGGGATGACTGAAGCTTTCTTT
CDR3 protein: CAIRAGMTEAFF

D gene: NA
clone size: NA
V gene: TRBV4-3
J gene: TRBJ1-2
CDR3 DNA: TGCGCCAGCAGCCAAGATCTCGGGATAACAAACTATGGCTACACCTTC
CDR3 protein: CASSQDLGITNYGYTF

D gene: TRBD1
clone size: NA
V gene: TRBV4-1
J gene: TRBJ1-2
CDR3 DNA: TGCGCCAGCAGCCCTTCTGAGGGGGCGATCGGCTATGGCTACACCTTC
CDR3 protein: CASSPSEGAIGYGYTF

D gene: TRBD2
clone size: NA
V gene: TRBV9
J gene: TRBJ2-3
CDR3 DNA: TGTGCCAGCAGTTTACTAGCGGGTCGCACAGATACGCAGTATTTT
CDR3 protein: CASSLLAGRTDTQYF

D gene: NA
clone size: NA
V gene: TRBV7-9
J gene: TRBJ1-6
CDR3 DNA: TGTGCCAGCAGCTCCCCAACAGGTGATAATTCACCCCTCCACTTT
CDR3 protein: CASSSPTGDNSPLHF

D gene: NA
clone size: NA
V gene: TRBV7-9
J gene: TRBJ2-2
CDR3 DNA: TGTGCCAGCTTGAAGGGCCGCGGGGAGCTGTTTTTT
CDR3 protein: CASLKGRGELFF

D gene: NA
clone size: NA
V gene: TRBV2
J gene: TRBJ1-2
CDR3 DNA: TGTGCCAGCAGTGCTGCCCACAGAGCATATGGCTACACCTTC
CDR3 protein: CASSAAHRAYGYTF

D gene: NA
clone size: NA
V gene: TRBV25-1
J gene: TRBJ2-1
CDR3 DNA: TGTGCCAGCAGTCGTAAGGAAGAAGGCTCCTACAATGAGCAGTTCTTC
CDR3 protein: CASSRKEEGSYNEQFF

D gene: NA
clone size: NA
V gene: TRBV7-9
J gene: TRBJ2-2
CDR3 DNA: TGTGCCAGCGACCGACGGATCGGGGAGCTGTTTTTT
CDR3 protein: CASDRRIGELFF

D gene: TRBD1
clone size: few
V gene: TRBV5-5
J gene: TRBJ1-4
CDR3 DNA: TGTGCCAGCAGTTTGGCGAGGACAGGGATTAATGAAAAACTGTTTTTT
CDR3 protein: CASSLARTGINEKLFF

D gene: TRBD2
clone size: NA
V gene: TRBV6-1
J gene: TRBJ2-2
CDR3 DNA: TGTGCCAGCAGTGAAGAAGGGACTAGCTTCGGGGAAATCTACACCGGGGAGCTGTTTTTT
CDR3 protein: CASSEEGTSFGEIYTGELFF

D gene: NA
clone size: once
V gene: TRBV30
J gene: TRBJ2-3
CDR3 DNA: TGTGCCTGGAGCAAAGAGCCAACTACAGAGAAGACAGATACGCAGTATTTT
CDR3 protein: CAWSKEPTTEKTDTQYF

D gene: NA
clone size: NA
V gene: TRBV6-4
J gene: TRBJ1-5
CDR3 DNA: TGTGCCAGCAGTGACAGGAGCAATCAGCCCCAGCATTTT
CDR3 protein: CASSDRSNQPQHF

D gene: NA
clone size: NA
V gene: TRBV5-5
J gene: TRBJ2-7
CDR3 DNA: TGTGCCAGCAGCTTGGCATGGAAGGGCCCCTACGAGCAGTACTTC
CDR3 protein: CASSLAWKGPYEQYF

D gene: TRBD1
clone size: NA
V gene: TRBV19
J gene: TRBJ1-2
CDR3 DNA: TGTGCCAGTAGTTTACTGGTTGGACAGGGGACTATGGGCTACACCTTC
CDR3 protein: CASSLLVGQGTMGYTF

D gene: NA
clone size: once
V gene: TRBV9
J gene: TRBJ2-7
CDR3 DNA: TGTGCCGGCAGCGTAGGATCAGCAGGACCCTTCTACGAGCAGTACTTC
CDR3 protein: CAGSVGSAGPFYEQYF

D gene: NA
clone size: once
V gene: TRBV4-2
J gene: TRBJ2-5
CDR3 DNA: TGTGCCAGCAGCCAAGCCCAGATGGGGACCCAGTACTTC
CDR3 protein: CASSQAQMGTQYF

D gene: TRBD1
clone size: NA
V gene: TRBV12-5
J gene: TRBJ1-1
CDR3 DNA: TGTGCTAGTGGTTGGGCGAAATGGACAGGGGATAGCATGAACACTGAAGCTTTCTTT
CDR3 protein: CASGWAKWTGDSMNTEAFF

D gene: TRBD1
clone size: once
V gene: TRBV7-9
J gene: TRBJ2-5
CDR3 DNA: TGTGCCAGCAGCACACGGCCCCCAGGGGGTCAAGAGACCCAGTACTTC
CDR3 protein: CASSTRPPGGQETQYF

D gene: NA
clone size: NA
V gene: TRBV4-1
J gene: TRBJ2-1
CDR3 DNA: TGCGCCAGCAGCCAATTCCCGGGAGATGAGCAGTTCTTC
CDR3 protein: CASSQFPGDEQFF

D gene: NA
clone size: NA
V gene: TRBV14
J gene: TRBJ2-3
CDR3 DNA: TGTGCCAGCAGCCAACAGCCGACAGATACGCAGTATTTT
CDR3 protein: CASSQQPTDTQYF

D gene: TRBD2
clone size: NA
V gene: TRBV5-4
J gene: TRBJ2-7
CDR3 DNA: TGTGCCAGCAGCTTGGCTCTGGGACTAGCGGGGGACCGCCCCTACGAGCAGTACTTC
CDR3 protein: CASSLALGLAGDRPYEQYF

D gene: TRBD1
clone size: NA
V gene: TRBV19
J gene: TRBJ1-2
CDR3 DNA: TGTGCCAGTAGTTCCTGGACAGGGGCTAACTATGGCTACACCTTC
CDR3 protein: CASSSWTGANYGYTF

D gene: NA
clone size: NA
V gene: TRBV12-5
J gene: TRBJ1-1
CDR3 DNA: TGTGCTAGTGGTGATGCAAGAGCTTTCTTT
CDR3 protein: CASGDARAFF

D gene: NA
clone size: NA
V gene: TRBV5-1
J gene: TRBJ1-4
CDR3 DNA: TGCGCCAGCAGCTGGAGGGGGGAGGGCGCAACTAATGAAAAACTGTTTTTT
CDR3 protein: CASSWRGEGATNEKLFF

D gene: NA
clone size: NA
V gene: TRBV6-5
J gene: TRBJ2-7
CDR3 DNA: TGTGCCAGCAGTTACTCGAGCTTTACAGCCACTTACGAGCAGTACTTC
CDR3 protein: CASSYSSFTATYEQYF

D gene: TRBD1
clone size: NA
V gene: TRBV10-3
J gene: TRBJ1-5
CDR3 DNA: TGTGCCATCAGTGAGTCTTGGGACAGGGGTAACAATCAGCCCCAGCATTTT
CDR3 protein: CAISESWDRGNNQPQHF

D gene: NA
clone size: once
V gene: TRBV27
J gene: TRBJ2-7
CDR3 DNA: TGTGCCAGCAGTTTATCTGGGGATTCCGAGCAGTACTTC
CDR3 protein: CASSLSGDSEQYF

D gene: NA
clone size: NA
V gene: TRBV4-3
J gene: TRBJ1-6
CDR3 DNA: TGCGCCAGCAGCCAGGCTCAGGGGACACCGGATTCACCCCTCCACTTT
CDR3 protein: CASSQAQGTPDSPLHF

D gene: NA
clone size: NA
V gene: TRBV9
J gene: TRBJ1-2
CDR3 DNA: TGTGCCAGCAGCGTAGGGAGGGGTGGCTACACCTTC
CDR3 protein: CASSVGRGGYTF